This T cell receptor beta chain was sequenced during a study of T cells in Graves' hyperthyroidism and ophthalmopathy. Notes on the study in general: Blood also held most thyroid clonotypes expanded beyond 0.001. In validation, the model predicted ophthalmopathy. These predictions came a median about 6.8 months before onset.

TCR beta CDR3 sequences were amplified from RNA transcripts. Initially, a first-round RT-PCR of the TCR CDR3 employed the HTBI primer set. TCRdb recomputed calls from the multiplex PCR reads with MiXCR, one row per CDR3 protein. This sample yields about 270,000 distinct CDR3 sequences, of which roughly 22% are seen a single time; 50% to 75% belongs to the top ten. Only a few counts were recorded for this clonotype. Its antigen is not known. For ophthalmopathy patients, the Clinical Activity Score was at least 3 and the NOSPECS grade at least 4; duration was under 3 months. Criteria for exclusion of patients were uncontrolled infection, other autoimmune disease, pregnancy or lactation. The germline gives CDR1 SGHDN, CDR2 FVKESK. The CDR3 loop spans 15 amino acids. The V and J ends lost 0 bases and 5 bases, in that order; junction bases with no gene match: 4.

The V gene is TRBV14, the J gene TRBJ2-3; 8 bases are a match to TRBD2. The receptor comes from a young man with Graves' ophthalmopathy. The sample comprised blood. CDR3 coding DNA: TGTGCCAGCAGCCAAGATCGGCTAGCGGGAGATACGCAGTATTTT. This translates into CASSQDRLAGDTQYF.